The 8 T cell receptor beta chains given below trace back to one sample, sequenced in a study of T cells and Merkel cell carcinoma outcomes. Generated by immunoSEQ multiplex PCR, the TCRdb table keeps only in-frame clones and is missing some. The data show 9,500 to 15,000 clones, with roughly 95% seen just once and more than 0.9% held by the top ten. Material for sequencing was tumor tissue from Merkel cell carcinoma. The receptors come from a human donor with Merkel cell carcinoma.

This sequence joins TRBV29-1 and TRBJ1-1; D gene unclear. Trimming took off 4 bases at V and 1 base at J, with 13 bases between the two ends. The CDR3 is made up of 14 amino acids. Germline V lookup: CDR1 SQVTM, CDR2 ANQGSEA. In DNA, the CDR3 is TGCAGCGTTGGTCCTATATCGGGGAACACTGAAGCTTTCTTT. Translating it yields CSVGPISGNTEAFF.

The CDR3 region is CASRADVNQPQHF. CDR3 in DNA: TGTGCCAGCAGGGCCGACGTGAATCAGCCCCAGCATTTT. The rearrangement joins TRBV2 to TRBJ1-5, with D unclear. Germline V lookup: CDR1 SNHLY, CDR2 FYNNEI. This CDR3 contains 13 residues. The V end lost 6 bases, the J end lost 4 bases, and 10 bases lay between the germline ends.

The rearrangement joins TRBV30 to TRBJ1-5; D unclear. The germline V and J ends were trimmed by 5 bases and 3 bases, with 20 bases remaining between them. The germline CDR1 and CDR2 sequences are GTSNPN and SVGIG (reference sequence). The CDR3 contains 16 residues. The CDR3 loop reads CAWSPILLEPNQPQHF. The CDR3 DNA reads TGTGCCTGGTCCCCGATACTCCTTGAACCCAATCAGCCCCAGCATTTT.

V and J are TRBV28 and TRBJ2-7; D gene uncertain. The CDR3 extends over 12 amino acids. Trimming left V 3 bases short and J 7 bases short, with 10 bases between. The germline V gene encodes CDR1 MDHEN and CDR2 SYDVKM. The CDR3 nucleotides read TGTGCCAGCAGTTTGGTCTCTAGGGAGCAGTACTTC. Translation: CASSLVSREQYF.

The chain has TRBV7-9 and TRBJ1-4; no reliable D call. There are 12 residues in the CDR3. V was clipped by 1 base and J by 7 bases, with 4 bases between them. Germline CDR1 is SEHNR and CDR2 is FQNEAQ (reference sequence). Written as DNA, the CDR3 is TGTGCCAGCAGCTTAGAGAGTGAAAAACTGTTTTTT. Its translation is CASSLESEKLFF.

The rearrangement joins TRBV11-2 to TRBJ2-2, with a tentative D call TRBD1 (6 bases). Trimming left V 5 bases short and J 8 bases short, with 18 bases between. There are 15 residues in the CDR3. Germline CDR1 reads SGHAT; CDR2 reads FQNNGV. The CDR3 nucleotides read TGTGCCAGCAGCGCCACGGGACACAGCTGGGGGGAGCTGTTTTTT. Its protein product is CASSATGHSWGELFF.

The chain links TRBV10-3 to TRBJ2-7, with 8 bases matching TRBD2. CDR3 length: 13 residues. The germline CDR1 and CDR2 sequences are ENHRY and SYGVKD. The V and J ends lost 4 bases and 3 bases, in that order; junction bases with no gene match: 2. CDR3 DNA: TGTGCCATCAGTGTACGGGAGGGCTACGAGCAGTACTTC. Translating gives CAISVREGYEQYF.

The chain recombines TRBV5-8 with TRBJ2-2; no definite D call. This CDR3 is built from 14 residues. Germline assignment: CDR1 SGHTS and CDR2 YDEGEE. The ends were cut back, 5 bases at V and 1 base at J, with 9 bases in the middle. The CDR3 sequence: CASRRFQNTGELFF. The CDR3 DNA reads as TGTGCCAGCAGGCGGTTCCAGAACACCGGGGAGCTGTTTTTT.